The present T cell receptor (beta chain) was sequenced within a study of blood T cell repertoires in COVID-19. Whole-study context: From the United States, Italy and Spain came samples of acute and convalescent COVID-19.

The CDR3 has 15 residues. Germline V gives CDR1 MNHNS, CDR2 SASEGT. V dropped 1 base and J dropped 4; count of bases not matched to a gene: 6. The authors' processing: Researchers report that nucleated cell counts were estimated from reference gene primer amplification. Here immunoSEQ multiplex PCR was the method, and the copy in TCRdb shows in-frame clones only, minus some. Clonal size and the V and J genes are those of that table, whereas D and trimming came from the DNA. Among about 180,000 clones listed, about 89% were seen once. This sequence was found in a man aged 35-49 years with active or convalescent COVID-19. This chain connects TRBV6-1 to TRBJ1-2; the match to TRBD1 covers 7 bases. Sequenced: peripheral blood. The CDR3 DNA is TGTGCCAGCAGTGAAGTCGGCAGGGGGGCCTATGGCTACACCTTC. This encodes CASSEVGRGAYGYTF.